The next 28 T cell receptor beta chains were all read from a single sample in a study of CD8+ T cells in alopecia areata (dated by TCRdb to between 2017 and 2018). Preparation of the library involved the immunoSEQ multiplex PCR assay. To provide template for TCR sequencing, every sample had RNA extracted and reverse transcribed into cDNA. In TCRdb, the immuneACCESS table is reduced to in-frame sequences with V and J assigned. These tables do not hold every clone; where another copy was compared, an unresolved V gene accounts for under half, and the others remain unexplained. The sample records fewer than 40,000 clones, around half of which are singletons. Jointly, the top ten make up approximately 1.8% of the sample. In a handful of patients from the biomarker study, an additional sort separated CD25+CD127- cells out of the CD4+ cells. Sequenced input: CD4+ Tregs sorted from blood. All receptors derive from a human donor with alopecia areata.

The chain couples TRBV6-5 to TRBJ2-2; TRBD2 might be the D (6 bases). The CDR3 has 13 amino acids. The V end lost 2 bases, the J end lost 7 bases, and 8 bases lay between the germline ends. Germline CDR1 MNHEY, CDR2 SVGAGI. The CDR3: CASSYRGNGELFF. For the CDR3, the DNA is TGTGCCAGCAGTTACCGCGGGAACGGGGAGCTGTTTTTT.

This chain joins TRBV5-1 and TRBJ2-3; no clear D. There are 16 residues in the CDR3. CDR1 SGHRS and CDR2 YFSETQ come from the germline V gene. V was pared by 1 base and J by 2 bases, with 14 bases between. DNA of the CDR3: TGCGCCAGCAGCTTGCTGGGGAATTTGGTCACAGATACGCAGTATTTT. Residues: CASSLLGNLVTDTQYF.

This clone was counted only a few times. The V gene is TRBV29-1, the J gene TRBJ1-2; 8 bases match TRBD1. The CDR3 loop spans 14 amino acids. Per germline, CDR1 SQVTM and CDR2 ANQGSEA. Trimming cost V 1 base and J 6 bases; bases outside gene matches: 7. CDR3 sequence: CSVEVGRGPDGYTF. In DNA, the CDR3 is TGCAGCGTTGAAGTGGGCAGGGGGCCGGATGGCTACACCTTC.

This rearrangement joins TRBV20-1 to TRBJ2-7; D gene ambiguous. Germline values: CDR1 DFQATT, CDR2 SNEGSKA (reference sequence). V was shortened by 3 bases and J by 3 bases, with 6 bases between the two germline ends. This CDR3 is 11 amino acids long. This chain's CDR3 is CSASFGYEQYF. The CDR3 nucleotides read TGCAGTGCTAGTTTCGGCTACGAGCAGTACTTC.

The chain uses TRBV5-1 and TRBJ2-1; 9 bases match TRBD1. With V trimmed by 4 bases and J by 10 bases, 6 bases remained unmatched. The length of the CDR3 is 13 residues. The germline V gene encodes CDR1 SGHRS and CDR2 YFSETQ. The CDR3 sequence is CASSLGQGGEQFF. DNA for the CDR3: TGCGCCAGCAGCCTGGGACAGGGTGGCGAGCAGTTCTTC.

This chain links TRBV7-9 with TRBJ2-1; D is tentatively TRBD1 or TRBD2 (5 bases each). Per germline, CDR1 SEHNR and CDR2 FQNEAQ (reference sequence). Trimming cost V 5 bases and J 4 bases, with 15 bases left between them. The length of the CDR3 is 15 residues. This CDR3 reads CASSRTGTWYNEQFF. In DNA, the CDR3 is TGTGCCAGCAGCCGTACCGGGACGTGGTACAATGAGCAGTTCTTC.

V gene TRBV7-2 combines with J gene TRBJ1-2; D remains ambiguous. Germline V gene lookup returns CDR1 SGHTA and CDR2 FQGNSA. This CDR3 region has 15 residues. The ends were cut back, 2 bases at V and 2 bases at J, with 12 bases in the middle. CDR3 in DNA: TGTGCCAGCAGCTTAAACGTACTGACGAACTATGGCTACACCTTC. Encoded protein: CASSLNVLTNYGYTF. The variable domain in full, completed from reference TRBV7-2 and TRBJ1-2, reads GAGVSQSPSNKVTEKGKDVELRCDPISGHTALYWYRQSLGQGLEFLIYFQGNSAPDKSGLPSDRFSAERTGGSVSTLTIQRTQQEDSAVYLCASSLNVLTNYGYTFGSGTRLTVV.

In nucleotides, the CDR3 is TGCGCCAGCAGCTACTGGACTGAGAGCTCCTACGAGCAGTACTTC. Its protein product is CASSYWTESSYEQYF. V is TRBV4-3 and J is TRBJ2-7, with a weak D call TRBD2 (5 bases). Germline V gene lookup returns CDR1 LGHNA and CDR2 YSLEER. Between the trimmed V and J ends, which lost 5 bases and 0 bases, there was a span of 14 bases. The CDR3 length is 15 residues.

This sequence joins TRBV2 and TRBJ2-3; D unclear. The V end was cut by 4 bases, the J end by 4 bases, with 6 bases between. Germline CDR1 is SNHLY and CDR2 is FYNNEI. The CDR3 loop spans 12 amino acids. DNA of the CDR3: TGTGCCAGCAGTGTAGTGGCAGATACGCAGTATTTT. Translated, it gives CASSVVADTQYF.

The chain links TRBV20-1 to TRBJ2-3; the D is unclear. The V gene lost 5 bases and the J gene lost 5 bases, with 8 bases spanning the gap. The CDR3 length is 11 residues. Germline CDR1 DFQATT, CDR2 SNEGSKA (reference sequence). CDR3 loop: CSARRLDTQYF. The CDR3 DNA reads TGCAGTGCTCGTAGACTAGATACGCAGTATTTT.

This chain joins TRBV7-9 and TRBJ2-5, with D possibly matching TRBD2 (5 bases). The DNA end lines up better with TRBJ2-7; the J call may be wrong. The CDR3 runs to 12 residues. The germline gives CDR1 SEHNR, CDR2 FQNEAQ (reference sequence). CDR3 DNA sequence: TGTGCCAGTAGATCCGTCGGGGACGAGCAGTACTTC. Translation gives CASRSVGDEQYF.

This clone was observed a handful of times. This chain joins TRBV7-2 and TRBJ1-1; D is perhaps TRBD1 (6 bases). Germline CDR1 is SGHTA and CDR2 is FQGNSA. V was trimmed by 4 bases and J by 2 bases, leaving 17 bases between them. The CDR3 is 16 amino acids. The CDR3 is CASSSHNRDPNTEAFF. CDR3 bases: TGTGCCAGCAGCTCCCATAACAGGGACCCAAACACTGAAGCTTTCTTT.

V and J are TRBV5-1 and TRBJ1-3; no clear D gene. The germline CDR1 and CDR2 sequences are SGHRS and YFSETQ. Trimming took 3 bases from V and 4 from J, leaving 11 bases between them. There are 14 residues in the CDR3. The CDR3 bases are TGCGCCAGCAGCTACAGCGATGTGGGAAACACCATATATTTT. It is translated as CASSYSDVGNTIYF.

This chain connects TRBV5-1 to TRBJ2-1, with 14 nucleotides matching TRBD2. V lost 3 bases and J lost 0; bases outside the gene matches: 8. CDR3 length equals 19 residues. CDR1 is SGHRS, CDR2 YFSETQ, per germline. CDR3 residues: CASSWWTSGGTRSYNEQFF. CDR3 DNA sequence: TGCGCCAGCAGCTGGTGGACTAGCGGGGGGACACGCTCCTACAATGAGCAGTTCTTC.

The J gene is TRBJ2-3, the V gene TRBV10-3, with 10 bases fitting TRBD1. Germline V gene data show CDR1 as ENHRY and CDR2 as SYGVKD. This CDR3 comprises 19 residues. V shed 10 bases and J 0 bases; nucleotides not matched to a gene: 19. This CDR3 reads CATSRQITGQGGSTDTQYF. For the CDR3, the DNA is TGTGCCACCTCAAGGCAAATTACAGGACAGGGGGGAAGCACAGATACGCAGTATTTT.

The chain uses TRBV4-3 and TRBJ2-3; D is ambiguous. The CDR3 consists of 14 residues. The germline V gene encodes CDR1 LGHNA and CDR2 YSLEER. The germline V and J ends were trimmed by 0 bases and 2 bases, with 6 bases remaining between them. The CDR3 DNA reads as TGCGCCAGCAGCCAAGACATCAACACAGATACGCAGTATTTT. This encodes CASSQDINTDTQYF.

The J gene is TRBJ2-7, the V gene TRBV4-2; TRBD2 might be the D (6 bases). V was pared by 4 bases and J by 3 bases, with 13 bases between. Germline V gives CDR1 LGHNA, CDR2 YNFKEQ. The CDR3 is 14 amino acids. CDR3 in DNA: TGTGCCAGCAGCCGGGAGGTTTTGTTCTACGAGCAGTACTTC. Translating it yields CASSREVLFYEQYF.

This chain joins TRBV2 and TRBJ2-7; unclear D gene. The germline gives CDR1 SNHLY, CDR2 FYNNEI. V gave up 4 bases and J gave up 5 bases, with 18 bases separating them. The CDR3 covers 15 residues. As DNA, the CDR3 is TGTGCCAGCAGTGGGATGGTTATATCGGAAGACGAGCAGTACTTC. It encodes CASSGMVISEDEQYF. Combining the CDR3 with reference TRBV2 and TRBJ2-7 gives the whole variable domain EPEVTQTPSHQVTQMGQEVILRCVPISNHLYFYWYRQILGQKVEFLVSFYNNEISEKSEIFDDQFSVERPDGSNFTLKIRSTKLEDSAMYFCASSGMVISEDEQYFGPGTRLTVT.

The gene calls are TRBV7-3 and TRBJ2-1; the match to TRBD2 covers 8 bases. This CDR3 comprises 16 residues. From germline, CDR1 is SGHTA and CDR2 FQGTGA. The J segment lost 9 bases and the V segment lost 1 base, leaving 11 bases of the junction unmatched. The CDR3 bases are TGTGCCAGCAGCTTAATAAGGACTAGCATGGGTGGTGAGCAGTTCTTC. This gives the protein CASSLIRTSMGGEQFF.

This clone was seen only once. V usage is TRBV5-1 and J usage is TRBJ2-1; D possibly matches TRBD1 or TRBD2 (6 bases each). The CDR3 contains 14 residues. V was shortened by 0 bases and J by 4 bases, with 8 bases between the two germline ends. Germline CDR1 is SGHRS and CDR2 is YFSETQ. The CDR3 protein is CASSLAGAYNEQFF. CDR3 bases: TGCGCCAGCAGCTTGGCGGGGGCATACAATGAGCAGTTCTTC.

The CDR3 DNA reads TGTGCCAGCAGCTGGCCGGACAGACCCCATGTTGGCTACACCTTC. The encoded protein is CASSWPDRPHVGYTF. The chain has TRBV7-2 and TRBJ1-2; perhaps TRBD1 as D (6 bases). CDR3 length: 15 residues. V shed 4 bases and J shed 7 bases, with 19 bases lying between them. Germline V gene lookup returns CDR1 SGHTA and CDR2 FQGNSA.

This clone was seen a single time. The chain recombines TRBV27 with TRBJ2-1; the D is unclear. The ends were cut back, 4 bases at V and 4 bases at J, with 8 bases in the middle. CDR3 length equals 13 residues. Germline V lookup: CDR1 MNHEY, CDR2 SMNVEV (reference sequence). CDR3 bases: TGTGCCAGCAGTTCCCACATTTACAATGAGCAGTTCTTC. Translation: CASSSHIYNEQFF.

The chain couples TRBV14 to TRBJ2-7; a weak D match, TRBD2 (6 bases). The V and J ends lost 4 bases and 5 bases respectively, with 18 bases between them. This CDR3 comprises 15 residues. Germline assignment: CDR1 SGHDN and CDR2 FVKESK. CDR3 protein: CASSLSGPGADEQYF. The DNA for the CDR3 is TGTGCCAGCAGCCTTAGCGGTCCAGGAGCCGACGAGCAGTACTTC. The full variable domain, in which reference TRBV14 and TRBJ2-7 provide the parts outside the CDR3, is EAGVTQFPSHSVIEKGQTVTLRCDPISGHDNLYWYRRVMGKEIKFLLHFVKESKQDESGMPNNRFLAERTGGTYSTLKVQPAELEDSGVYFCASSLSGPGADEQYFGPGTRLTVT.

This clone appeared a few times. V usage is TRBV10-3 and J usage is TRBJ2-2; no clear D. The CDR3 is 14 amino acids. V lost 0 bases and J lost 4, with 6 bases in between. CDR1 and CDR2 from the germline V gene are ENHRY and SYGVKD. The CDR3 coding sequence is TGTGCCATCAGTGAGTCGATGGGCACCGGGGAGCTGTTTTTT. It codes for CAISESMGTGELFF.

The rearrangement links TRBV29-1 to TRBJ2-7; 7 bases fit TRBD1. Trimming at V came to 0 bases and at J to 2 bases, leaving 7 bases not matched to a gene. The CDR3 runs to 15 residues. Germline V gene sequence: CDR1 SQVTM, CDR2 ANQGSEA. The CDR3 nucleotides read TGCAGCGTTGAAGACCCGACAGGGCTAACCTACGAGCAGTACTTC. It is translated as CSVEDPTGLTYEQYF.

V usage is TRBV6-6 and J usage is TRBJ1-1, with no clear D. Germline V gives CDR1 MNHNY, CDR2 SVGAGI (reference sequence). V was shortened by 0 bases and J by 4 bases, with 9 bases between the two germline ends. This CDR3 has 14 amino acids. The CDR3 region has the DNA TGTGCCAGCAGTTACTCCCTCCTTGGCACTGAAGCTTTCTTT. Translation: CASSYSLLGTEAFF.

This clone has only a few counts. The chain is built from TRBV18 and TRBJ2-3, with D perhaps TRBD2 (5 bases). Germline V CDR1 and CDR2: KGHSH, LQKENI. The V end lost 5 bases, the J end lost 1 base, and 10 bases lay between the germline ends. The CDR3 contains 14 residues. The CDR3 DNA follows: TGTGCCAGCTCATTATCCGGGGGCACAGATACGCAGTATTTT. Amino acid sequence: CASSLSGGTDTQYF.

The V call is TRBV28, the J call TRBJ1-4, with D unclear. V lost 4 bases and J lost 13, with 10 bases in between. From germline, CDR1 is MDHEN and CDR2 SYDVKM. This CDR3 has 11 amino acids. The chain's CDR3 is CASSSASRLFF. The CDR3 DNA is TGTGCCAGCAGTTCGGCCAGCCGACTGTTTTTT.